The 16 T cell receptor beta chains in this list originate from one sample, sequenced in a study of blood T cell repertoires in COVID-19. Assay: immunoSEQ multiplex PCR; the TCRdb copy retains only in-frame clones and omits some. Of under 200,000 clones in the sample, approximately 88% are singletons; the top ten hold less than 3%. Sequencing used peripheral blood. The receptor set was obtained from a woman in her fifties or sixties with acute or convalescent COVID-19.

This clone was observed once. The chain recombines TRBV9 with TRBJ2-5; no reliable D call. There are 13 residues in the CDR3. Trimming stripped 2 bases from V and 3 bases from J, with 8 bases between. Germline CDR1 reads SGDLS; CDR2 reads YYNGEE. DNA for the CDR3: TGTGCCAGCAGCGTCCATCCGGAAGAGACCCAGTACTTC. This codes for CASSVHPEETQYF. Together with reference TRBV9 and TRBJ2-5, the CDR3 gives the full variable domain: DSGVTQTPKHLITATGQRVTLRCSPRSGDLSVYWYQQSLDQGLQFLIQYYNGEERAKGNILERFSAQQFPDLHSELNLSSLELGDSALYFCASSVHPEETQYFGPGTRLLVL.

The chain carries TRBV4-1 and TRBJ2-4; 10 bases fit TRBD2. J was trimmed by 10 bases and V by 1 base; bases with no gene match: 10. CDR1 MGHRA and CDR2 YSYEKL come from the germline V gene. The CDR3 runs 16 residues. The CDR3 region is CASSQGASGGALIQYF. Written as DNA, the CDR3 is TGCGCCAGCAGCCAAGGAGCTAGCGGGGGAGCATTGATTCAGTACTTC.

The gene calls are TRBV19 and TRBJ2-1, with D perhaps matching TRBD2 (7 bases). Germline-derived CDR1 and CDR2 are LNHDA and SQIVND (reference sequence). This CDR3 contains 15 residues. V was shortened by 1 base and J by 5 bases, with 12 bases between the two germline ends. The DNA for the CDR3 is TGTGCCAGTAGTATAGGTGGGGGGGCCCACAATGAGCAGTTCTTC. It yields the protein CASSIGGGAHNEQFF.

This clone was observed once. This chain links TRBV9 with TRBJ2-7; a weak D match, TRBD2 (5 bases). V gave up 4 bases and J gave up 0 bases, with 11 bases separating them. The CDR3 consists of 14 residues. Germline V gene sequence: CDR1 SGDLS, CDR2 YYNGEE. The CDR3 sequence: CASSSLGSSYEQYF. Written as DNA, the CDR3 is TGTGCCAGCAGCTCCCTAGGGAGCTCCTACGAGCAGTACTTC. Full variable domain (outside the CDR3, taken from reference TRBV9 and TRBJ2-7): DSGVTQTPKHLITATGQRVTLRCSPRSGDLSVYWYQQSLDQGLQFLIQYYNGEERAKGNILERFSAQQFPDLHSELNLSSLELGDSALYFCASSSLGSSYEQYFGPGTRLTVT.

The chain is built from TRBV6-5 and TRBJ1-5; 9 bases match TRBD1. The V gene's germline CDR1 is MNHEY and CDR2 SVGAGI. V was pared by 6 bases and J by 1 base, with 1 base of the junction left unmatched. This CDR3 comprises 14 residues. This CDR3 reads CASSDRGSNQPQHF. As DNA, the CDR3 is TGTGCCAGCAGCGACAGGGGGAGCAATCAGCCCCAGCATTTT.

V usage is TRBV20-1 and J usage is TRBJ2-5; the D gene is possibly TRBD1 (6 bases). This CDR3 region has 14 residues. V lost 3 bases, J lost 2 bases, and 13 bases lay in between. CDR1 and CDR2 from the germline V gene are DFQATT and SNEGSKA (reference sequence). CDR3 loop: CSASFGQRQETQYF. The CDR3 coding sequence is TGCAGTGCTAGTTTTGGACAGCGACAAGAGACCCAGTACTTC.

The chain combines TRBV9 with TRBJ2-6; 7 nucleotides match TRBD1. This CDR3 is built from 18 residues. J was trimmed by 2 bases and V by 0 bases; bases with no gene match: 8. Germline CDR1 SGDLS, CDR2 YYNGEE. The CDR3 DNA sequence: TGTGCCAGCAGCGTAGGCCCCCGAACAGGGGCTGGGGCCAACGTCCTGACTTTC. Translated: CASSVGPRTGAGANVLTF.

The chain has TRBV6-5 and TRBJ1-5, with D maybe TRBD1 (5 bases). Per germline, CDR1 MNHEY and CDR2 SVGAGI. V lost 7 bases to trimming and J lost 10 bases, with 20 bases between them. CDR3 length: 14 amino acids. In DNA, the CDR3 is TGTGCCAGCACCCTTGGGCAGGGCGCGAAACCCCAGCATTTT. Translated, it gives CASTLGQGAKPQHF.

V usage is TRBV21-1 and J usage is TRBJ2-7; TRBD2, the D gene given by the table, was not confirmed from the DNA. TRBV21-1 is described as a pseudogene. This CDR3 is built from 17 residues. The chain's CDR3 is CASSPTSGEEAAYEQYF. Here the CDR3 DNA reads TGTGCCAGCAGCCCGACTAGCGGGGAGGAAGCGGCCTACGAGCAGTACTTC.

The J gene is TRBJ1-1, the V gene TRBV10-3; D call uncertain. Trimming took off 3 bases at V and 6 bases at J, with 11 bases between the two ends. Germline V gives CDR1 ENHRY, CDR2 SYGVKD. CDR3 length: 13 residues. CDR3 sequence reads: CAISDREGSEAFF. CDR3 sequence (DNA): TGTGCCATCAGTGATCGGGAAGGCTCTGAAGCTTTCTTT.

The V gene is TRBV11-3, the J gene TRBJ2-3; 8 nucleotides match TRBD1. This CDR3 has 17 amino acids. CDR1 and CDR2 (germline): SGHNT, YENEEA. Trimming took 6 bases from V and 1 from J; bases not matched to a gene: 12. This CDR3 reads CASRLAYRGKRTDTQYF. The DNA for the CDR3 is TGTGCCAGCAGGCTGGCATACAGGGGGAAGCGCACAGATACGCAGTATTTT.

The chain has TRBV6-5 and TRBJ1-2, with 8 bases lining up with TRBD1. Germline CDR1 is MNHEY and CDR2 is SVGAGI. CDR3 length equals 14 residues. The trim removed 5 bases at V and 5 bases at J, leaving 7 bases unmatched. The CDR3 DNA follows: TGTGCCAGCAGTCCAACAGGGGGACAGTATGGCTACACCTTC. This gives the protein CASSPTGGQYGYTF.

This clone showed up just a few times. The chain combines TRBV28 with TRBJ2-7; 9 positions match TRBD1. Germline trimming cut 7 bases from V and 4 bases from J; bases unmatched to any gene: 8. This CDR3 comprises 14 residues. Looked up from germline, CDR1 is MDHEN and CDR2 is SYDVKM. The CDR3 sequence is CASTRTGASYEQYF. In DNA, the CDR3 is TGTGCCAGCACCCGGACAGGGGCCTCATACGAGCAGTACTTC.

This chain uses TRBV19 with TRBJ1-3, with D perhaps matching TRBD1 (6 bases). The V and J ends lost 3 bases and 2 bases respectively, with 11 bases between them. There are 15 residues in the CDR3. Germline values: CDR1 LNHDA, CDR2 SQIVND (reference sequence). The CDR3 spells CASSIHRDAGNTIYF. The CDR3 DNA sequence: TGTGCCAGTAGTATCCACAGGGACGCTGGAAACACCATATATTTT.

The count of this clone is one. The chain recombines TRBV6-5 with TRBJ1-1; D gene uncertain. CDR3 size: 14 residues. Germline values: CDR1 MNHEY, CDR2 SVGAGI. V was trimmed by 10 bases and J by 1 base, leaving 16 bases between them. The CDR3 DNA reads as TGTGCCACCCAGACCCGGGTCACGAACACTGAAGCTTTCTTT. It specifies CATQTRVTNTEAFF.

J is TRBJ2-7 and V is TRBV6-5, with 8 bases fitting TRBD2. The CDR3 totals 15 residues. Trimming removed 2 bases from V and 6 bases from J; junction bases left unmatched: 9. Germline CDR1 reads MNHEY; CDR2 reads SVGAGI. The CDR3 reads CASSYPPGGATEQYF. CDR3 DNA sequence: TGTGCCAGCAGTTACCCGCCCGGGGGGGCGACCGAGCAGTACTTC.